This T cell receptor (beta chain) was recovered during a study of human T cells and chemical hapten exposure. Study in general: Patients, mostly women, had alopecia areata, alopecia totalis or alopecia universalis. The study's findings and limits: Significantly more large CDR3 similarity clusters were formed by expanded TCRs than by controls.

TCRdb itself ran the RACE reads through MiXCR, one entry per CDR3 protein. Of tens of thousands of distinct CDR3 sequences in the sample, over 9% were seen once. There are many counts of this clonotype. What it binds is not known. Trimming removed 3 bases from V and 7 bases from J; junction bases left unmatched: 7. CDR3 length equals 15 residues. Germline CDR1 and CDR2: LGHNA and YSLEER. As to time point: pre-sensitization, week 0. Treatment here: therapeutic diphenylcyclopropenone sensitization with weekly scalp DPC. The sample was whole blood, taken in connection with sensitization to the hapten diphenylcyclopropenone (DPC). The receptor's source is a man aged 35 to 55 with alopecia areata. Some clones in this sample may be carry-over from other donors' samples. The chain couples TRBV4-3 to TRBJ1-4; 8 nucleotides agree with TRBD1. This chain's CDR3 is CASSHLGQGSEKLFF. The CDR3 nucleotides read TGCGCCAGCAGCCACCTCGGACAGGGAAGTGAAAAACTGTTTTTT.